This T cell receptor (beta chain) was found in a study of shared clonotypes between healthy human individuals. Study information: The plates for each donor numbered three CD4 naive, three CD4 memory, two CD8 naive and one CD8 memory. Study-level findings and limits: Four donors held about 5% of naive CD4 clonotypes in common. The represented genetic and exposure-history diversity was limited by the small number of donors.

This CDR3 is built from 15 residues. The germline CDR1 and CDR2 sequences are SNHLY and FYNNEI. V was cut by 4 bases and J by 3 bases, with 13 bases left in between. The method was immunoSEQ multiplex PCR; TCRdb's version includes in-frame clones alone and lacks a portion of them. The table has roughly 2 million clones, approximately 94% seen once; the top ten hold around 1.1%. About this clone itself: What it binds is unknown.

CD45RO-negative, CCR7-selected cells formed the naive CD8 fraction, which excluded terminally differentiated effector memory CD45RA+ cells. Donors, healthy HIV-negative adults, lacked recent acute infections or vaccinations. The TCR was taken from a man younger than 35 in good health. The rearrangement joins TRBV2 to TRBJ2-1, with unresolved D. The source material was naive CD8+ T cells sorted from blood. Written as DNA, the CDR3 is TGTGCCAGCAGTGGACAAACCGTAGTCTACAATGAGCAGTTCTTC. Protein: CASSGQTVVYNEQFF. The whole variable domain, filled in from reference TRBV2 and TRBJ2-1, reads EPEVTQTPSHQVTQMGQEVILRCVPISNHLYFYWYRQILGQKVEFLVSFYNNEISEKSEIFDDQFSVERPDGSNFTLKIRSTKLEDSAMYFCASSGQTVVYNEQFFGPGTRLTVL.